The entry below describes one TCR beta chain. As yet, its antigen is unknown. Between the trimmed V and J ends, which lost 4 bases and 0 bases, there was a span of 8 bases. Germline V gene lookup returns CDR1 MNHEY and CDR2 SMNVEV (reference sequence). This CDR3 is 14 amino acids long. These data come from a study of shared clonotypes between healthy human individuals. Participating donors were healthy, HIV-negative adults free of recent acute infections or vaccinations. Splitting of each subset's genomic DNA was done evenly across several immunoSEQ plates. Assay used: immunoSEQ multiplex PCR; TCRdb lists only in-frame clones, some missing. The table records hundreds of thousands of clones, approximately 74% of them present only once. The study's findings and limits: Estimated richness values were generally larger in naive subsets than in memory subsets.

V is TRBV27 and J is TRBJ2-3, with D perhaps TRBD1 or TRBD2 (6 bases each). The clonotype comes from a woman aged 25 to 39 in good health. Sequences were obtained from memory CD4+ T cells sorted from blood. The subset: CD45RA-negative fraction. The CDR3 nucleotides read TGTGCCAGCAGTTGGGGGGCTAGCACAGATACGCAGTATTTT. Its translation: CASSWGASTDTQYF.